This is a list of T cell receptor beta chains from one sample in a study of T cells in localized non-small cell lung cancer. The assay was immunoSEQ multiplex PCR, and TCRdb's table has in-frame clones only and misses some. The sample comprises about 52,000 clones, roughly 85% of which are singletons, and about a sixth rests with the top ten. The sequencing used peripheral blood, collected before any cancer treatment. These TCRs come from a male donor at least 60 years old with stage III squamous cell lung carcinoma. Both conserved end residues are part of each CDR3. The order of the fields is CDR3 length, V gene, clone size, J gene, D gene, CDR3 protein, CDR3 DNA. A D gene is named only where the DNA matches it firmly. Clone size is shown for a subset of rows, as once, few, many or a class of expanded clone.

>14|TRBV5-4|.|TRBJ2-7|TRBD1
CASSAKTGPYEQYF
TGTGCCAGCAGCGCGAAGACAGGGCCCTACGAGCAGTACTTC
>17|TRBV7-3|.|TRBJ1-6|TRBD1
CASSLSPLGRGLSPLHF
TGTGCCAGCAGCTTATCGCCCCTGGGCAGGGGGCTATCACCCCTCCACTTT
>15|TRBV30|.|TRBJ1-5|.
CAWSDGTVLNQPQHF
TGTGCCTGGAGCGATGGGACGGTTCTTAATCAGCCCCAGCATTTT
>13|TRBV29-1|.|TRBJ1-1|.
CSVSRLPNTEAFF
TGCAGCGTTAGTAGGCTGCCGAACACTGAAGCTTTCTTT
>13|TRBV28|once|TRBJ1-2|.
CASSLEVSYGYTF
TGTGCCAGCAGTTTAGAGGTTTCCTATGGCTACACCTTC
>16|TRBV28|.|TRBJ2-2|.
CASHGVDSGNTGELFF
TGTGCCAGCCATGGAGTTGACTCCGGGAACACCGGGGAGCTGTTTTTT
>12|TRBV29-1|few|TRBJ1-2|TRBD1
CSVRDRVSGADF
TGCAGCGTCCGGGACAGGGTCTCTGGCGCCGACTTC
>14|TRBV9|few|TRBJ1-1|.
CASRPRDISTEAFF
TGTGCCAGCCGTCCACGGGACATATCCACTGAAGCTTTCTTT
>15|TRBV7-9|.|TRBJ2-3|TRBD2
CASSLRSGGTDTQYF
TGTGCCAGCAGCTTACGGAGCGGGGGCACAGATACGCAGTATTTT
>17|TRBV19|.|TRBJ1-2|.
CASSIPDSGVRSYGYTF
TGTGCCAGTAGTATACCCGATTCTGGTGTACGGAGCTATGGCTACACCTTC
>15|TRBV30|once|TRBJ1-6|.
CAWRQRSSYNSPLHF
TGTGCCTGGAGACAGCGGAGCTCCTATAATTCACCCCTCCACTTT
>15|TRBV5-1|.|TRBJ2-7|.
CASSVSGRSSGEQYF
TGCGCCAGCAGCGTATCAGGGCGTTCATCGGGCGAGCAGTACTTC
>15|TRBV6-5|.|TRBJ2-7|.
CASSYSVGPTYEQYF
TGTGCCAGCAGTTACTCGGTCGGGCCCACCTACGAGCAGTACTTC
>16|TRBV12-2|.|TRBJ2-6|.
CASRFGQGSGANVLTF
.
>16|TRBV2|.|TRBJ1-6|.
CASSVRGSSYNSPLHF
TGTGCCAGCAGTGTTAGGGGTAGCTCCTATAATTCACCCCTCCACTTT
>11|TRBV28|.|TRBJ2-5|.
CASSSQWEQYF
TGTGCCAGCAGCTCCCAGTGGGAGCAGTACTTC